These T cell receptor beta chains were read from a single sample in a study of shared clonotypes between healthy human individuals. Produced via immunoSEQ multiplex PCR; TCRdb's table is partial and in-frame only. The sample lists approximately 720,000 clones, 92% occurring once. Input material: naive CD8+ T cells sorted from blood. All receptors derive from a man younger than 40 in good health. CDR3s include the opening cysteine and the closing phenylalanine or tryptophan. The order of the fields is CDR3 DNA, CDR3 protein, D gene, CDR3 length, V gene, clone size, J gene. A D gene is named only where the DNA matches it firmly. Rows give clone size only sometimes, using once, few, many, or a class for an expanded clone.

TGTGCCAGCAGCTTGTCACTAGCGGATCAAGAGACCCAGTACTTC,CASSLSLADQETQYF,TRBD2,15,TRBV11-2,-,TRBJ2-5
TGTGCCAGCAGCTTGGTGGATGTCGGCACTGAAGCTTTCTTT,CASSLVDVGTEAFF,-,14,TRBV5-4,-,TRBJ1-1
TGTGCCAGCAGCACCGAGATGAGCACCGGGGAGCTGTTTTTT,CASSTEMSTGELFF,-,14,TRBV7-9,-,TRBJ2-2
TGTGCCAGCACCCCAGGGCCGCTTATGGATGAGCAGTTCTTC,CASTPGPLMDEQFF,-,14,TRBV7-9,-,TRBJ2-1
TGCGCCAGCAGTCCAGGGACGAACACTGAAGCTTTCTTT,CASSPGTNTEAFF,-,13,TRBV10-1,few,TRBJ1-1
TGCGCCAGCAGCAGTGTTGAGGGTGGCGAGCAGTACTTC,CASSSVEGGEQYF,-,13,TRBV10-1,-,TRBJ2-7
TGTGCCAGCAGCTTGTTTTCCGGGTCCGAGCAGTACTTC,CASSLFSGSEQYF,-,13,TRBV5-4,-,TRBJ2-7
TGTGCCAGCAGCCCCCGGGGCGGGAGGAAAGCAGATGAGCAGTTCTTC,CASSPRGGRKADEQFF,TRBD2,16,TRBV9,-,TRBJ2-1
TGTGCCAGCAGTTTAGCGACGACCCAGGGGTCGGACACTGAAGCTTTCTTT,CASSLATTQGSDTEAFF,-,17,TRBV27,-,TRBJ1-1
TGTGCCGTAAAGCCGGGACAGGGTTATGAAAAACTGTTTTTT,CAVKPGQGYEKLFF,TRBD1,14,TRBV19,-,TRBJ1-4
TGTGCCTCTCAGGACTCGGCGATCTACGAGCAGTACTTC,CASQDSAIYEQYF,-,13,TRBV10-3,-,TRBJ2-7
TGTGCCAGCAGCACGGGCCTTCAGGTTTCTTGCGAGCAGTACTTC,CASSTGLQVSCEQYF,-,15,TRBV21-1,-,TRBJ2-7
TGTGCCAGCAGTGAAGACAGACCTGGGGAAAAACTGTTTTTT,CASSEDRPGEKLFF,-,14,TRBV6-1,-,TRBJ1-4
TGTGCCAGCAGCTTCACTATATCAGGGGGCGATGGCTACACCTTC,CASSFTISGGDGYTF,TRBD1,15,TRBV7-9,-,TRBJ1-2
TGTGCCAGCAGTTACAAGCAGGGGGCCACTGAAGCTTTCTTT,CASSYKQGATEAFF,TRBD1,14,TRBV6-5,few,TRBJ1-1
TGTGCCTCGGGCCCCCTGGATACGCAGTATTTT,CASGPLDTQYF,-,11,TRBV2,-,TRBJ2-3
TGTGCCAGCAGTTTAGGCGCCTTAAGCACAGATACGCAGTATTTT,CASSLGALSTDTQYF,-,15,TRBV27,-,TRBJ2-3
TGCAGCGTTGATCTTGTCAGGGAGCTTTCTGGCAATGAGCAGTTCTTC,CSVDLVRELSGNEQFF,-,16,TRBV29-1,-,TRBJ2-1
TGTGCCAGCAGTTATGGGGGAATCGACTACGAGCAGTACTTC,CASSYGGIDYEQYF,-,14,TRBV27,once,TRBJ2-7
TGTGCCAGCCGGGACTATTCCTACGAGCAGTACTTC,CASRDYSYEQYF,TRBD2,12,TRBV6-1,-,TRBJ2-7